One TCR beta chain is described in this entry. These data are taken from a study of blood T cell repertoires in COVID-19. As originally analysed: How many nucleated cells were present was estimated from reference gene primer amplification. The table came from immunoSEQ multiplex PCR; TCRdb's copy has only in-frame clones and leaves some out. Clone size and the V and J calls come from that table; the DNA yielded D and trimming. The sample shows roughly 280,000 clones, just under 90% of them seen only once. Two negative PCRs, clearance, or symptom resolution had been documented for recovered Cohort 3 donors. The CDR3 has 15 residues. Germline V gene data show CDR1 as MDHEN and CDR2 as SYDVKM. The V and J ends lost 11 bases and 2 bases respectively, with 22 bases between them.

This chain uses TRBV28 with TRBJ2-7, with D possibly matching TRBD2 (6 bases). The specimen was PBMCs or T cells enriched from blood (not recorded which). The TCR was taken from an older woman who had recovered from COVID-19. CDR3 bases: TGTGCCCCTTGTCCACGTCCTAGCGCGGCCTACGAGCAGTACTTC. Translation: CAPCPRPSAAYEQYF.